The clone carrying this T cell receptor (beta chain) was recorded a few times. Its antigen is not identified. This record comes from a study of identical twins. Regarding the study as a whole: The abundant beta clonotypes from cord blood had fewer insertions, and memory repertoires had none of this.

Using its own MiXCR run on the 5' RACE reads, TCRdb lists one record per CDR3 protein. The top ten hold 0.8% to 1% of the sample, which has 500,000 to 600,000 distinct CDR3 sequences, under 25% seen once. The CDR3 has 15 amino acids. V was trimmed by 2 bases and J by 10 bases, leaving 15 bases between them. Germline assignment: CDR1 LNHNV and CDR2 YYDKDF (reference sequence). These same records also appear under a second study, on T cells expressing NK-cell markers.

The sample taken for sequencing was CD4+ T cells sorted from blood. The chain carries TRBV15 and TRBJ1-6; possibly TRBD1 for D (5 bases). This sequence was found in a woman aged 18-29 years in good health. CDR3 region: CATSRQVPRDSPLHF. The CDR3 region has the DNA TGTGCCACCAGCAGACAGGTCCCACGGGACTCACCCCTCCACTTT.